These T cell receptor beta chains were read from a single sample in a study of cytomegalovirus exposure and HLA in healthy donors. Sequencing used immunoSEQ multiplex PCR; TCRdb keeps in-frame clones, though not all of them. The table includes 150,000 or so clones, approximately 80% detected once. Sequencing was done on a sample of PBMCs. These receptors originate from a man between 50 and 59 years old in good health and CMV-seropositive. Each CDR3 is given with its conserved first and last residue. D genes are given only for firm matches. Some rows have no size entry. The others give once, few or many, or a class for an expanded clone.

CAWDRDRGGNQPQHF | TRBV30 | NA | 15 | TRBD1 | TRBJ1-5
CASSPPGGVETQYF | TRBV18 | NA | 14 | NA | TRBJ2-5
CSVEPRNYGYTF | TRBV29-1 | NA | 12 | NA | TRBJ1-2
CASSTGEGNEQYF | TRBV7-7 | NA | 13 | TRBD2 | TRBJ2-7
CASSSPGTGRNGYTF | TRBV7-6 | NA | 15 | TRBD1 | TRBJ1-2
CASSPRGAGGLVLEQYF | TRBV18 | NA | 17 | TRBD2 | TRBJ2-7
CASSLAGNRHTDTQYF | TRBV5-4 | NA | 16 | NA | TRBJ2-3
CASKTDLVRVHEQFF | TRBV6-1 | once | 15 | NA | TRBJ2-1
CASSSGTEGYGYTF | TRBV5-1 | NA | 14 | TRBD1 | TRBJ1-2
CASSFNGQSTDTQYF | TRBV5-1 | NA | 15 | NA | TRBJ2-3
CASTPGGEKLFF | TRBV25-1 | NA | 12 | NA | TRBJ1-4
CASSSIGTAVSYEQYF | TRBV7-9 | NA | 16 | TRBD1 | TRBJ2-7